Below are 22 T cell receptor beta chains sequenced from a single sample in a study of T cell repertoires in cytomegalovirus infection. Each CDR3 protein gets one entry after TCRdb re-called the reads with MiXCR. Of a few hundred thousand distinct CDR3 sequences in the sample, around 25% were seen once. No cognate antigen is known for these TCRs. Sequenced here: cultured PBMCs, sampled from culture after CMV antigen stimulation. Source of these receptors: a human donor in good health (CMV status not recorded). Some clones in this sample may be carry-over from other donors' samples.

This clonotype was picked up a small number of times. The chain has TRBV10-3 and TRBJ1-5; D is possibly TRBD1 (5 bases). The length of the CDR3 is 14 residues. CDR1 is ENHRY and CDR2 is SYGVKD in the germline V gene. V was clipped by 5 bases and J by 2 bases, with 10 bases between them. CDR3 residues: CAISSGNRNQPQHF. CDR3 DNA sequence: TGTGCCATCAGTTCAGGGAACCGCAATCAGCCCCAGCATTTT.

CDR3 region: CASSTYSQGGPQYF. The CDR3 bases are TGTGCCAGTAGTACCTACTCCCAGGGAGGTCCGCAGTATTTT. The V call is TRBV19, the J call TRBJ2-3, with TRBD2 as a possible D gene (6 bases). The V end lost 4 bases, the J end lost 10 bases, and 18 bases lay between the germline ends. Per germline, CDR1 LNHDA and CDR2 SQIVND (reference sequence). CDR3 length equals 14 residues.

Only a few counts were recorded for this clonotype. V gene TRBV5-1 combines with J gene TRBJ2-3, with D possibly TRBD2 on 5 matching bases. The V end lost 4 bases, the J end lost 5 bases, and 17 bases lay between the germline ends. The germline gives CDR1 SGHRS, CDR2 YFSETQ. The CDR3 sequence is 15 residues long. This CDR3 is CASSTGLPRGDTQYF. The CDR3 DNA reads TGCGCCAGCAGCACCGGACTCCCCCGGGGAGATACGCAGTATTTT.

Ten or more counts support this clonotype. The chain combines TRBV7-2 with TRBJ1-2, with D tentatively TRBD1 (5 bases). The V gene's germline CDR1 is SGHTA and CDR2 FQGNSA. Between the trimmed V and J ends, which lost 3 bases and 8 bases, there was a span of 10 bases. CDR3 size: 12 residues. CDR3: CASSFREGGYTF. The CDR3 nucleotides read TGTGCCAGCAGCTTCCGAGAGGGGGGCTACACCTTC.

This clonotype was seen only a few times. The rearrangement joins TRBV30 to TRBJ1-2; D perhaps matches TRBD1 (5 bases). The germline CDR1 and CDR2 sequences are GTSNPN and SVGIG (reference sequence). Trimming took off 2 bases at V and 1 base at J, with 14 bases between the two ends. The CDR3 contains 15 residues. Here the CDR3 DNA reads TGTGCCTGGAGTTTCGGGGGTTCATATAACTATGGCTACACCTTC. Amino acid sequence: CAWSFGGSYNYGYTF.

There are a few counts of this clonotype. This chain uses TRBV4-1 with TRBJ2-7, with D hard to call. There are 14 residues in the CDR3. CDR1 is MGHRA, CDR2 YSYEKL, per germline. The V gene lost 0 bases and the J gene lost 3 bases, with 9 bases spanning the gap. The CDR3: CASSQDPGNYEQYF. The DNA of the CDR3 is TGCGCCAGCAGCCAAGATCCCGGAAACTACGAGCAGTACTTC.

The table lists this clonotype with a few counts. The V gene is TRBV4-1, the J gene TRBJ1-1; 8 bases align to TRBD1. Trimming at V came to 3 bases and at J to 6 bases, leaving 9 bases not matched to a gene. Germline V lookup: CDR1 MGHRA, CDR2 YSYEKL. There are 15 residues in the CDR3. The CDR3 reads CASSQTPGQGAEAFF. The CDR3 DNA sequence: TGCGCCAGCAGCCAGACGCCTGGACAGGGAGCTGAAGCTTTCTTT.

This clonotype was observed many times. The chain combines TRBV7-2 with TRBJ2-7; D possibly corresponds to TRBD1 (5 bases). CDR1 and CDR2 (germline): SGHTA, FQGNSA. Trimming cost V 2 bases and J 2 bases, with 13 bases left between them. The CDR3 consists of 15 residues. DNA for the CDR3: TGTGCCAGCAGCTTACTGGGCGGACAAGCCTACGAGCAGTACGTC. Its translation is CASSLLGGQAYEQYV.

The CDR3: CASSSSTGYSNQPQHF. For the CDR3, the DNA is TGTGCCAGCAGCTCTTCGACAGGGTATAGCAATCAGCCCCAGCATTTT. The J gene is TRBJ1-5, the V gene TRBV12-3 or TRBV12-4; 7 bases map to TRBD1. V was pared by 6 bases and J by 0 bases, with 8 bases of the junction left unmatched. The CDR3 consists of 16 residues.

V is TRBV28 and J is TRBJ2-1; D might be TRBD1 (5 bases). This CDR3 contains 15 residues. V was pared by 6 bases and J by 6 bases, with 18 bases between. Looked up from germline, CDR1 is MDHEN and CDR2 is SYDVKM. CDR3 amino acids: CASRETANLSNEQFF. The CDR3 nucleotides read TGTGCCAGCAGGGAGACAGCAAACTTAAGCAATGAGCAGTTCTTC. The full variable domain, rest sourced from reference TRBV28 and TRBJ2-1, is DVKVTQSSRYLVKRTGEKVFLECVQDMDHENMFWYRQDPGLGLRLIYFSYDVKMKEKGDIPEGYSVSREKKERFSLILESASTNQTSMYLCASRETANLSNEQFFGPGTRLTVL.

This clonotype was picked up a small number of times. DNA for the CDR3: TGTGCCACCAAGGGACTAGCATATGAGCAGTTCTTC. Its protein is CATKGLAYEQFF. The V and J genes are TRBV24-1 and TRBJ2-1; TRBD2 matches 9 bases. Germline CDR1 reads KGHDR; CDR2 reads SFDVKD. This CDR3 region has 12 residues. V lost 8 bases to trimming and J lost 8 bases; unmatched junction nucleotides: 3.

The chain links TRBV6-1 to TRBJ1-3; D ambiguous. The germline gives CDR1 MNHNS, CDR2 SASEGT. The V and J ends lost 2 bases and 1 base respectively, with 12 bases between them. The CDR3 is 16 amino acids. The CDR3 protein is CASSERWALSGNTIYF. In nucleotides, the CDR3 is TGTGCCAGCAGTGAACGGTGGGCTCTTTCTGGAAACACCATATATTTT.

This chain uses TRBV24-1 with TRBJ2-3; the D gene is possibly TRBD2 (5 bases). This CDR3 has 16 residues. CDR1 is KGHDR and CDR2 is SFDVKD in the germline V gene. The V end was cut by 5 bases, the J end by 6 bases, with 20 bases between. CDR3 sequence: CATSVSEGWGVDTQYF. In DNA, the CDR3 is TGTGCCACCAGTGTGAGTGAGGGCTGGGGTGTTGATACGCAGTATTTT.

The gene calls are TRBV2 and TRBJ2-3; possibly TRBD1 for D (6 bases). This CDR3 contains 16 residues. V gave up 6 bases and J gave up 0 bases, with 16 bases separating them. Germline-derived CDR1 and CDR2 are SNHLY and FYNNEI. The CDR3 reads CASSPTTGWSTDTQYF. The CDR3 nucleotides are TGTGCCAGCAGCCCTACTACAGGGTGGAGCACAGATACGCAGTATTTT. Together with reference TRBV2 and TRBJ2-3, the CDR3 gives the full variable domain: EPEVTQTPSHQVTQMGQEVILRCVPISNHLYFYWYRQILGQKVEFLVSFYNNEISEKSEIFDDQFSVERPDGSNFTLKIRSTKLEDSAMYFCASSPTTGWSTDTQYFGPGTRLTVL.

This chain links TRBV6-2 or TRBV6-3 with TRBJ1-5; D gene ambiguous. This CDR3 is 17 amino acids long. V was trimmed by 7 bases and J by 1 base, leaving 20 bases between them. Germline CDR1 and CDR2: MNHEY and SVGEGT. The CDR3 nucleotides are TGTGCCAGCAATTTACAAGCCGGTGGGGTAAGCAATCAGCCCCAGCATTTT. Its protein product is CASNLQAGGVSNQPQHF.

The J gene is TRBJ2-3, the V gene TRBV9, with D tentatively TRBD2 (6 bases). Trimming shortened V by 0 bases and J by 2 bases, and 13 bases separated the two germline ends. Germline assignment: CDR1 SGDLS and CDR2 YYNGEE. This CDR3 is built from 16 residues. The CDR3 loop is CASSVGSSVSTDTQYF. The CDR3 DNA sequence: TGTGCCAGCAGCGTAGGTTCTAGCGTATCCACAGATACGCAGTATTTT.

This clonotype was recorded at least ten times. V usage is TRBV5-6 and J usage is TRBJ2-4; D unclear. Germline CDR1 reads SGHDT; CDR2 reads YYEEEE. The length of the CDR3 is 17 residues. Trimming shortened V by 4 bases and J by 0 bases, and 17 bases separated the two germline ends. The chain's CDR3 is CASSPGTTGLAKNIQYF. The CDR3, as DNA: TGTGCCAGCAGCCCCGGAACAACGGGTCTAGCCAAAAACATTCAGTACTTC. The complete variable domain, with remaining parts taken from reference TRBV5-6 and TRBJ2-4, reads DAGVTQSPTHLIKTRGQQVTLRCSPKSGHDTVSWYQQALGQGPQFIFQYYEEEERQRGNFPDRFSGHQFPNYSSELNVNALLLGDSALYLCASSPGTTGLAKNIQYFGAGTRLSVL.

The chain employs TRBV6-2 or TRBV6-3 and TRBJ1-3; D is ambiguous. CDR1 and CDR2 from the germline V gene are MNHEY and SVGEGT. V was trimmed by 6 bases and J by 0 bases, leaving 12 bases between them. This CDR3 region has 15 residues. This CDR3 reads CASSPDIFSGNTIYF. In DNA, the CDR3 is TGTGCCAGCAGCCCCGACATCTTCTCTGGAAACACCATATATTTT.

This clonotype occurred a few times. This chain connects TRBV5-5 to TRBJ1-2, with D uncertain. Trimming pared 3 bases from V and 8 bases from J, leaving 17 bases between. Germline V gene lookup returns CDR1 SGHKS and CDR2 YYEKEE (reference sequence). The CDR3 contains 14 residues. DNA for the CDR3: TGTGCCAGCAGCTACCGGGCTGGGCGATTGGGCTACACCTTC. It yields the protein CASSYRAGRLGYTF.

The table lists this clonotype with many counts. The chain couples TRBV11-1 to TRBJ2-1; 9 bases map to TRBD1. The CDR3 sequence is 15 residues long. CDR1 SGHAT and CDR2 FQDESV come from the germline V gene (reference sequence). J gave up 6 bases and V 1 base, and 4 bases lay outside the gene matches. As DNA, the CDR3 is TGTGCCAGCAGCTTAGGACAGGGGGGCATCAATGAGCAGTTCTTC. It encodes CASSLGQGGINEQFF.

Notes on this clonotype: A read error may be the cause here, since a much bigger clone is one base away. The chain combines TRBV7-2 with TRBJ2-5, with 8 bases fitting TRBD1. This CDR3 comprises 13 residues. CDR1 and CDR2 (germline): SGHTA, FQGNSA. The CDR3 DNA is TGTGCCAGCAGGTGGACAGGGCAAGAGACCCGGTACTTC. Its protein is CASRWTGQETRYF.

This clonotype appeared a few times. This sequence joins TRBV20-1 and TRBJ2-7; D gene unclear. CDR1 is DFQATT, CDR2 SNEGSKA, per germline (reference sequence). The CDR3 extends over 13 amino acids. The V end was cut by 4 bases, the J end by 3 bases, with 13 bases between. The CDR3 bases are TGCAGTGCTATGACCCTTAACTTCTACGAGCAGTACTTC. This codes for CSAMTLNFYEQYF.